The rows below give T cell receptor beta chains drawn from one sample of a study of blood T cells in healthy people across ages. Using its own MiXCR run on the 5' RACE reads, TCRdb lists one record per CDR3 protein. The sample carries about 680,000 distinct CDR3 sequences, 49% recorded once. What was sequenced was blood. These receptors were taken from a woman aged 60-75 years in good health. Each CDR3 is given with its conserved first and last residue. Only some rows state a clone size, as once, few, many or a class for expanded clones.

abundance,v_gene,CDR3aa
-,TRBV29-1,CSVEVETQYF
-,TRBV9,CASSTGPSSYEQYF
few,TRBV7-9,CASSLAGVFEQYF
-,TRBV20-1,CSARVFSAAGWDGGNQPQHF
few,TRBV13,CASSSGRDEQYF
-,TRBV20-1,CSAREHGSTDTQYF
-,TRBV7-2,CASSLRVAGDHEQYF
few,TRBV27,CASSLRTGDIQYF
-,TRBV7-8,CASSSRLAGVVFYEQYF
-,TRBV7-9,CASSSRTDRSYEQYF
few,TRBV12-3/TRBV12-4,CASSSYRQYNEQFF
-,TRBV5-1,CASSLEVSGSNEQYF
-,TRBV11-2,CASSFGGPRTETQNF
-,TRBV2,CASRPLGHPYEQYF
-,TRBV6-2/TRBV6-3,CASSHREQGYNEQFF
few,TRBV7-9,CASSFRQTSTDTQYF
-,TRBV20-1,CSAREASSYEQYF
-,TRBV20-1,CSAPLEGSYEQYF
few,TRBV2,CASRRGDRGYTF
-,TRBV20-1,CSAWGQGQTSGGGISYEQYF
-,TRBV25-1,CASSLLGIGHEQYF
-,TRBV7-3,CASSSEPSQTDTQYF
few,TRBV5-6,CASSLVGGLCTF
-,TRBV7-9,CASSPDLGIDQPQHF
few,TRBV10-2,CASKDGVTSYEQYF
many,TRBV29-1,CSVTGGTDTQYF
many,TRBV5-1,CASSLGGTGFGNEQFF
-,TRBV6-2/TRBV6-3,CASSKGPGRELGEQYF
once,TRBV6-5,CATRTPPNSPLHF
-,TRBV7-2,CASSPGALAGLGTGELFF
many,TRBV12-3/TRBV12-4,CASSLLWQGAGQTQYF
-,TRBV5-1,CASTGLSGANVLTF
few,TRBV20-1,CSAEKTDTQYF
-,TRBV20-1,CSAREPIKIYNEQFF
-,TRBV5-1,CASSLGPGSTYEQYF
-,TRBV11-1,CASSFNVKSDEQFF
-,TRBV7-3,CASSAQGSGYNEQYF
-,TRBV29-1,CSVIYNEQFF
-,TRBV28,CASSLAGLSRETQYF
-,TRBV5-1,CASSLLREYYNEQFF
few,TRBV12-3/TRBV12-4,CASTQRLAGGGYEQYF
few,TRBV20-1,CSARPQGYGYEQYF
-,TRBV6-4,CASSAQTSGRAFF
-,TRBV11-2,CASSSGGQGIADTQYF
-,TRBV20-1,CSAHRLAGEETQYF
-,TRBV7-2,CASSLGMGGRAGEQYF
many,TRBV28,CASRVTGEAETQYF
-,TRBV18,CACSPSDGSGNTIYF
-,TRBV7-3,CASSLMQNTEAFF
once,TRBV20-1,CSAIPSTDTQYF
-,TRBV7-2,CASSLEQGTTYEQYF
few,TRBV12-3/TRBV12-4,CASSFLENAFF
-,TRBV4-3,CASSQGRVGDYGYTF
once,TRBV2,CASSLSPVNEQFF